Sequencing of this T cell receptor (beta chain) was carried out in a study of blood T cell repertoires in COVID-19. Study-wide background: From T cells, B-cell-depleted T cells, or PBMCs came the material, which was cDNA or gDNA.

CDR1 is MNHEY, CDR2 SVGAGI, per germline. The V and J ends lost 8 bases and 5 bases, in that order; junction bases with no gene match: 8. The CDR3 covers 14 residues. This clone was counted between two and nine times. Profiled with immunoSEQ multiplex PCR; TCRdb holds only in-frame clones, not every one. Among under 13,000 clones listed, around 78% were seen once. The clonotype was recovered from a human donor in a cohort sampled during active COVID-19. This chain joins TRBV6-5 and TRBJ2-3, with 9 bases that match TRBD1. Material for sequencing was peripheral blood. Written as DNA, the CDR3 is TGTGCCAGCTCGCCGGGACAGGGACGAGATACGCAGTATTTT. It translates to CASSPGQGRDTQYF.